This TCR beta chain was found in a study of neurological immune-mediated disorders. The CDR3 has 13 residues. The ends were cut back, 8 bases at V and 2 bases at J, with 12 bases in the middle. CDR1 is SGHRS, CDR2 YFSETQ, per germline. At least ten counts were recorded for this clonotype. Synthesis of cDNA was accomplished via 5'RACE employing 10-nucleotide random UMIs. Every sequencing run generated over 190 million TCR-beta sequences from 15-18 subjects. TCRdb reanalysed the 5' RACE reads using MiXCR and keeps one entry per CDR3 protein. The table has around 15,000 distinct CDR3 sequences, roughly 10% seen once; the top ten hold around 40%.

Sequenced material: CD8+ T cells from blood. The chain uses TRBV5-1 and TRBJ2-3; tentative D call: TRBD1 (5 bases). The origin of this receptor is a man aged 50-59 years in good health. CDR3 residues: CASQTDYTDTQYF. The CDR3, as DNA: TGCGCCAGTCAGACAGATTACACAGATACGCAGTATTTT.